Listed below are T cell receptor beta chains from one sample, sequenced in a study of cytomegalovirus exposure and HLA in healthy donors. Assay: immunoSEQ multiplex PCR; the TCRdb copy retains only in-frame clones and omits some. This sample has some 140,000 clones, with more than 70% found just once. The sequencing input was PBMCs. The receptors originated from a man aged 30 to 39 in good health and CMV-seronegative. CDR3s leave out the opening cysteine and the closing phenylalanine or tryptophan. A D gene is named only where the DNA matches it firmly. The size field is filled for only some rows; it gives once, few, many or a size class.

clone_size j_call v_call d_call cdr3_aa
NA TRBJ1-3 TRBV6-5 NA ASSFGIYSGNTIY
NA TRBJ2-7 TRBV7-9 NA ASIPGASGIYEQY
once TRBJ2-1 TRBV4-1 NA ASSLQRYGEFGQF
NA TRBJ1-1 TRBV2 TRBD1 ASRLESGTERITEAF
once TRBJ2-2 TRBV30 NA AWRASVNTGELF
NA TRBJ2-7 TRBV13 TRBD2 ASSSGLAASYEQY
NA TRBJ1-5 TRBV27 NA ASSPMSNQPQH
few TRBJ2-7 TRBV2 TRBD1 ASSEADRGFHEQY
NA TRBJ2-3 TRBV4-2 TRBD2 ASSQDRGLAGNTDTQY
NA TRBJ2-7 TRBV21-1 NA ASSRFKRDRETYEQY
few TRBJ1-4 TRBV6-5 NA ASSSQMNEKLF
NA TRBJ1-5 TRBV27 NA ASSSMSGRSNQPQH
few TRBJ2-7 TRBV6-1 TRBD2 AIGAGMGASEQY
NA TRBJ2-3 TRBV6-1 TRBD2 ASSELGTSGIPQY
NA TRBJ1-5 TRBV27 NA ASSLSTGEPQH
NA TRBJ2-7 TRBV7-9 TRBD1 ASRDTGVAEQY
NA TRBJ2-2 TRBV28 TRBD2 ASSFTGTSNTGELF
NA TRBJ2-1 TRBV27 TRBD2 ASSLIPSGSYSYNEQF
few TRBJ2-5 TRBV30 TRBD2 AWTGGYGGRAGGTQY
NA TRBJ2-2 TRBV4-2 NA ASSQGLERTGELF
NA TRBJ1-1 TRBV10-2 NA ASTLSRTESTEAF
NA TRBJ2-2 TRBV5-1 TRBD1 ASSLGQGAGGELF
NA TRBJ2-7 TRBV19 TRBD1 ASSRDRGWDEQY
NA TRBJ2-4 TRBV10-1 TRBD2 ASSGQSAGEVNIQY
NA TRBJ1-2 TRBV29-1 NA SVVSGVGYT
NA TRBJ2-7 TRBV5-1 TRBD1 ASSAAGQGYEQY
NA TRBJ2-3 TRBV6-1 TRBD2 ASRVGGSGTQY
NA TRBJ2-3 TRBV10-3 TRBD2 ATLQWDGRADTQY
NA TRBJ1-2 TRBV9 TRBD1 ASSQGGGYT
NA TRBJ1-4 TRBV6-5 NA ASSYSWQASPKLF
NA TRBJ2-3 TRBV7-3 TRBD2 ASSPGTSVDTQY
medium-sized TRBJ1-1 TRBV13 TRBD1 ASSSPRQGIWNTEAF
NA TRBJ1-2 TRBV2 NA ASSEQGSYGYT
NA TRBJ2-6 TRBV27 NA ASSEREYSGANVLT
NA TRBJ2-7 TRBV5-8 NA ASSLDGTGGFEQY
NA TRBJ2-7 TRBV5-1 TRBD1 ASSKTGGTYEQY
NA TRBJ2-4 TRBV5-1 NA ASSQDTEQNIQY
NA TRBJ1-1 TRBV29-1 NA SARRPGESTEAF
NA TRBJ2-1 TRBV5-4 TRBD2 ASSLRLAGGPSYNEQF
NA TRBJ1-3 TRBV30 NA AIGGSGPGNTIY
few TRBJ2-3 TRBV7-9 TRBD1 ASSPATGSGTDTQY
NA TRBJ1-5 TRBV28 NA ASSFGGSNQPQH
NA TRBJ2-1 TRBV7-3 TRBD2 ASSLSFSGSYNEQF
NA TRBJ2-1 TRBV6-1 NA ASSDSGVYNEQF
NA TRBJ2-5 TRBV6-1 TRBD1 ASSLDRVVETQY
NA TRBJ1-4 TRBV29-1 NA SAEVSASEKLF
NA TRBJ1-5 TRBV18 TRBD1 ASSRDRGNQPQH
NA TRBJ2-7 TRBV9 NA ASSVVPDNIYEQY
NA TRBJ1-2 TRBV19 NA ASSKDSSSYGYT
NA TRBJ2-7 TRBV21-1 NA ASNPGQGSSYEQY
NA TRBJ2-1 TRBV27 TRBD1 ASSLFSGGSYNEQF
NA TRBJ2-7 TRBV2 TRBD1 ASSVRQGLY
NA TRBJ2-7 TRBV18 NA ASSQTGGHEQY
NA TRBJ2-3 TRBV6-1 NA ASSEAGGSTDTQY
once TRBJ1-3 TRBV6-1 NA ASSEGPSGNTIY